This TCR beta chain originates from a study of cytomegalovirus exposure and HLA in healthy donors. Concerning this clone itself: Its antigen is undetermined.

The repertoire was sequenced with immunoSEQ multiplex PCR; TCRdb's copy has only in-frame clones and lacks some. Counted here are tens of thousands of clones, just over 90% occurring once; the ten biggest clones make up under 6.5%. Overall study results and limits: Published work reported that the classifier diagnosed cytomegalovirus status with high specificity and sensitivity. In vitro data verified three CMV-associated chains as specific for CMV antigens.

After removal of 8 bases from V and 4 bases from J, the junction contained 4 bases not matched to a gene. The length of the CDR3 is 12 residues. CDR1 and CDR2 (germline): MGHDK, SYGVNS. Material for sequencing was PBMCs. This TCR was recovered from a young woman in good health and CMV-seronegative. The rearrangement links TRBV25-1 to TRBJ1-2; 7 bases agree with TRBD1. This chain's CDR3 is CASLGQFYGYTF. Here the CDR3 DNA reads TGTGCCAGCCTGGGACAGTTCTATGGCTACACCTTC.